This TCR beta chain was sequenced in a study of T cells after posttransplantation cyclophosphamide. The CDR3 contains 13 residues. Germline CDR1 SGHNT, CDR2 YYREEE (reference sequence). Deletions cut 2 bases from V and 6 bases from J, with 8 bases between. Cells defined as naive were viable CD3+CD4+ or CD3+CD8+ and CCR7+CD45RA+CD45RO-CD95-CD27+CD28+. The protocol was immunoSEQ multiplex PCR, while the TCRdb copy is restricted to in-frame clones and leaves out a portion. Of 34,000 or so clones in the sample, 90% to 95% are singletons; the top ten hold roughly 0.096%. This clonotype originated in a man aged 25-45 years in good health and a related stem cell transplant donor. The specimen sequenced was naive CD4+ T cells sorted from blood. The V gene is TRBV5-4, the J gene TRBJ2-2, with D tentatively TRBD2 (6 bases). CDR3 sequence: CASSLGGAGELFF. In DNA form, the CDR3 reads TGTGCCAGCAGCTTAGGAGGGGCCGGGGAGCTGTTTTTT.